Here is one T cell receptor (beta chain) with its context. What it recognizes is unknown. Deletions cut 8 bases from V and 4 bases from J, with 14 bases between. The CDR3 loop spans 14 amino acids. CDR1 and CDR2 from the germline V gene are MNHNY and SVGAGI (reference sequence). The time point is: baseline, week 1 (first vaccination visit). The sample's treatment: pre-vaccination baseline after standard-of-care therapy. New astrocytomas of WHO grade 3 or 4 that were IDH1-mutant and ATRX-lost were found in the donors. This sample is part of a study of a mutant IDH1 vaccine in newly diagnosed glioma. Study overall: Patients got radiotherapy, temozolomide, or both beforehand, and most got both. Regarding the study as a whole: Evidence of vaccine-induced immune responses was documented in approximately 93% of patients.

TCRdb's table, derived via immunoSEQ multiplex PCR, lists solely in-frame clones and lacks some. The table includes some 51,000 clones, 70% to 80% detected once. The J gene is TRBJ2-2, the V gene TRBV6-6; tentative D call: TRBD1 (5 bases). The starting material was PBMCs, obtained from a glioma patient treated with radiotherapy, temozolomide or both. The sequence derives from a woman between 40 and 50 years old with glioma. CDR3 in amino acids: CASCSQGSTGELFF. In DNA form, the CDR3 reads TGTGCCAGCTGCTCCCAGGGCAGCACCGGGGAGCTGTTTTTT.